The entry below gives a single T cell receptor (beta chain) sequence along with its context. This clonotype was observed a few times. This receptor's antigen is unknown. No much larger clone exists at a distance of one base, and base qualities are not known. The entry originates in a study of blood T cells in healthy people across ages (dated by TCRdb to the mid-2010s). Context from the whole study: In model experiments, template switching captured roughly one uniquely barcoded TCR beta cDNA molecule for every two T cells. The study measured age-related changes in TCR beta repertoire diversity using deep sequencing normalized with unique cDNA molecular identifiers. The donors were split into four age groups: young (average around 15 years), middle-aged (roughly 39), aged (roughly 65) and long-lived (82). To avoid experimental bias, donors of different ages were randomly spread across the sequencing lanes. Using the same blood draw, the study looked at two additional independent replicas of 1 million unique cDNA reads for two donors, one aged 18 to 30 and the other aged 80 or older. Here is what the overall study found, with its caveats: As age increased, observed TCR beta diversity per million T cells dropped in a roughly linear way, and a significant reduction was already evident by age 40. Because profiling used bulk unsorted PBMCs, naive and antigen-experienced compartments could not be compared conclusively. Observed TCR beta diversity correlated strongly with the percentage of naive T cells measured by flow cytometry. Estimates of total diversity based on one million sequenced T cells were considered lower bounds and underestimates. Compared with the aged group, more naive CD4+ T cells, fewer expanded clones and increased TCR diversity were shown by the long-lived group, suggesting age selection. Donor CMV infection status was unknown, potentially confounding age-related changes in expanded clonotypes.

The donors were around 39 Caucasian individuals from Russia, aged roughly 6 to 100 years, who were systemically healthy. Ten milliliters of peripheral blood were drawn from each donor into EDTA-treated Vacutainer tubes. Ficoll-Paque density-gradient centrifugation was used to isolate PBMCs, with at least 6.5 million per sample. Total RNA was extracted from PBMCs with Trizol reagent, with at least 6 micrograms obtained per sample. The percentages of naive CD45RAhigh/CD27high T cells were determined by flow cytometry on a PBMC aliquot from every donor. Taken from cysteine to phenylalanine, the CDR3 has 13 residues. Just the 39-base CDR3 DNA is kept, in frame starting at base 1. Sequences SGHTA (CDR1) and FQGNSA (CDR2) are obtained from the germline V gene. V is reduced by 5 bases and J by 9 bases, leaving a spacing of 14 bases between them. To prepare the library, 5' RACE was applied. Sequencing relied on an Illumina HiSeq 2500. The second PCR ran for roughly 6 to 11 cycles and used a J-beta primer mix along with a sample-barcoded 5' primer. Each TCR beta cDNA molecule received a unique molecular identifier from a template-switch 5' adaptor carrying 12 random nucleotides. Each sample yielded at least 2.5 million CDR3-containing paired-end reads. First-strand cDNA synthesis was performed from all RNA using the Mint cDNA synthesis kit, with priming by a TRBC-specific oligonucleotide. Following uracil-DNA glycosylase treatment, a first 18-cycle PCR with universal primers M1SS and BC2_uni_R was performed on all cDNA. Regarding the original processing steps: Normalization of each sample was performed by random selection of 1 million high-quality reads, each carrying a distinct molecular identifier. Reads with shared molecular identifiers were discarded instead of being binned into consensus sequences. CDR3 identification, clonotype clustering and error correction used MiTCR with a Q25 quality threshold and the strictest error-elimination algorithm. A nonparametric unseen species model using Euler transformation provided a lower-bound estimate of total TCR beta diversity. TCRdb reran the public reads through fastp at Q25 and MiXCR, keeping productive beta chains. Identical CDR3 proteins give one entry, which carries the most common genes and DNA. Clone size and V and J calls follow TCRdb, not the original study. The table for this sample lists approximately 1.5 million distinct CDR3 sequences; roughly a third of them were counted only once. The ten largest clones take up approximately 10% of the sample.

The clonotype originates from a woman aged 25 to 45 in good health. Recombination joined TRBV7-2 with TRBJ2-1, and perhaps TRBD2 as D gene, on 6 matching bases. Input material: blood. The nucleotide sequence reads as follows: TGTGCCAGCAGCCAAGGGCTAGCGAGTGAGCAGTTCTTC. Translated, it reads CASSQGLASEQFF. The entire variable domain, with the stretches around the CDR3 drawn from the reference TRBV7-2 and TRBJ2-1 proteins, is GAGVSQSPSNKVTEKGKDVELRCDPISGHTALYWYRQSLGQGLEFLIYFQGNSAPDKSGLPSDRFSAERTGGSVSTLTIQRTQQEDSAVYLCASSQGLASEQFFGPGTRLTVL.